This T cell receptor (beta chain) was recovered during a study of vaccination effects on CD4 cells after COVID-19. Study findings and constraints: Newly vaccine-induced clones made up most of the convalescents' post-vaccine spike-reactive clones. Marked clonal contraction was seen in infection- and vaccine-induced clones late after vaccination.

This clone was seen more than once but under ten times. Antigen: not known. CDR3 size: 13 residues. Germline CDR1 and CDR2: SNHLY and FYNNEI. V shed 7 bases and J shed 2 bases, with 11 bases lying between them. Before sequencing, viral peptide pools were used by the ViraFEST assay to expand antigen-specific CD4+ T cells. Culturing for 9 to 10 days preceded CD4+ T cell isolation. It was between March and December 2020 that the person had a SARS-CoV-2 infection confirmed by PCR. Roughly 2.1 million PBMC per well were cultured with around 9.1 IU/ml IL-2 and 7.5 to 10 ug/ml peptides. Cultures received IL-2 medium that replaced half the medium on days 3 and 7. The assay was immunoSEQ multiplex PCR, and TCRdb's table has in-frame clones only and misses some. The table includes about 26,000 clones, approximately 80% detected once.

This receptor was identified in a human donor who had a prior SARS-CoV-2 infection. The sequencing used CD4+ T cells from PBMCs cultured with HCoV-NL63 spike peptides, collected before COVID-19 vaccination. This sequence joins TRBV2 and TRBJ1-2; perhaps TRBD1 as D (5 bases). CDR3 loop: CASNQGYNYGYTF. CDR3 coding DNA: TGTGCCAGCAATCAGGGATACAACTATGGCTACACCTTC.